The following is a TCR beta chain sequence with its context. The antigen is not known. This sample stems from a study of T cell responses to AZD1222 COVID-19 vaccine. Germline V lookup: CDR1 SGHTA, CDR2 FQGNSA. The CDR3 loop spans 15 amino acids. V was clipped by 2 bases and J by 6 bases; unmatched bases: 6. Here immunoSEQ multiplex PCR was the method, and the copy in TCRdb shows in-frame clones only, minus some. The table lists 150,000 to 180,000 clones, about 87% of them singletons. Study results and limitations: Donors skewed white British and female; clonal diversity was possibly underestimated. Distributed over spike, vaccine-associated CD4 TCRs predominated at 160-218 and 743-854. Of spike-specific TCRs, nearly half reportedly target regions left unmutated in variants. Sampled repertoires all dated from after the peak T cell response.

The material was peripheral blood, obtained on day 0 of AZD1222 vaccination. The source is an adult in good health. This chain joins TRBV7-2 and TRBJ1-5; 8 bases match TRBD1. CDR3 nucleotide sequence: TGTGCCAGCAGCTTACAGGGGGCCAGCGGTCAGCCCCAGCATTTT. Its protein product is CASSLQGASGQPQHF.